The 8 T cell receptor beta chains below all came from one sample that was sequenced in a study of shared clonotypes between healthy human individuals. CD45RO negativity and positive selection for CCR7 defined naive CD8 cells, a population that excluded terminally differentiated effector memory CD45RA+ cells. Only in-frame clones appear in the TCRdb table, and some are missing; sequencing was by immunoSEQ multiplex PCR. This table has hundreds of thousands of clones, roughly 96% appearing once. Sequences were obtained from naive CD8+ T cells sorted from blood. The receptor set was obtained from a woman aged 25 to 39 in good health.

The chain uses TRBV10-2 and TRBJ1-2; the D is unclear. Trimming stripped 3 bases from V and 0 bases from J, with 8 bases between. The germline V gene encodes CDR1 WSHSY and CDR2 SAAADI. The CDR3 length is 14 residues. CDR3 sequence: CASSDYAANYGYTF. Written as DNA, the CDR3 is TGCGCCAGCAGTGATTATGCAGCTAACTATGGCTACACCTTC.

The V call is TRBV28, the J call TRBJ1-1; 8 nucleotides agree with TRBD1. V lost 3 bases and J lost 1; bases outside the gene matches: 1. CDR3 length: 14 amino acids. From germline, CDR1 is MDHEN and CDR2 SYDVKM. CDR3 sequence reads: CASSFGQGNTEAFF. CDR3 sequence (DNA): TGTGCCAGCAGTTTTGGACAGGGGAACACTGAAGCTTTCTTT.

The CDR3 loop reads CASSQEGSLPVYEQYF. DNA of the CDR3: TGCGCCAGCAGCCAAGAAGGATCCCTCCCTGTCTACGAGCAGTACTTC. The chain employs TRBV4-1 and TRBJ2-7; D gene unclear. This CDR3 comprises 16 residues. V lost 0 bases to trimming and J lost 3 bases, with 15 bases between them. The V gene's germline CDR1 is MGHRA and CDR2 YSYEKL.

The rearrangement links TRBV9 to TRBJ2-1; 8 bases are a match to TRBD2. V gave up 3 bases and J gave up 8 bases; unmatched junction bases: 25. From germline, CDR1 is SGDLS and CDR2 YYNGEE. The CDR3 loop spans 20 amino acids. The CDR3 nucleotides read TGTGCCAGCAGCGATCTGAAACCGGGACTAGGGACTGATAGGAAAGATGAGCAGTTCTTC. It translates to CASSDLKPGLGTDRKDEQFF. Full variable domain (remainder filled in from reference TRBV9 and TRBJ2-1): DSGVTQTPKHLITATGQRVTLRCSPRSGDLSVYWYQQSLDQGLQFLIQYYNGEERAKGNILERFSAQQFPDLHSELNLSSLELGDSALYFCASSDLKPGLGTDRKDEQFFGPGTRLTVL.

This chain connects TRBV7-9 to TRBJ2-1; 7 bases are a match to TRBD2. Germline V lookup: CDR1 SEHNR, CDR2 FQNEAQ (reference sequence). V lost 5 bases to trimming and J lost 9 bases; unmatched junction nucleotides: 7. The CDR3 is made up of 13 amino acids. CDR3 sequence: CASSATTSTEQFF. The CDR3 nucleotides are TGTGCCAGCAGCGCAACGACTAGCACTGAGCAGTTCTTC.

The CDR3 spells CASSLALSGDNEQFF. The CDR3, as DNA: TGTGCCAGCAGCTTAGCGCTTTCGGGGGACAATGAGCAGTTCTTC. The rearrangement links TRBV7-9 to TRBJ2-1; D possibly corresponds to TRBD2 (6 bases). This CDR3 region has 15 residues. V shed 0 bases and J shed 5 bases, with 11 bases lying between them. Germline V gene data show CDR1 as SEHNR and CDR2 as FQNEAQ (reference sequence).

Comment on this clone: Within the sample, other DNA sequences also encode this same CDR3. The chain links TRBV27 to TRBJ1-1, with 9 bases fitting TRBD1. Per germline, CDR1 MNHEY and CDR2 SMNVEV (reference sequence). This CDR3 spans 14 amino acids. Losses at the gene ends were 2 bases for V and 5 bases for J; bases not matched to a gene: 3. This CDR3 is CASSLDRGGTEAFF. The CDR3 nucleotides are TGTGCCAGCAGTTTAGACAGGGGGGGAACTGAAGCTTTCTTT.

This sequence joins TRBV30 and TRBJ1-1; D uncertain. Germline-derived CDR1 and CDR2 are GTSNPN and SVGIG (reference sequence). The CDR3 length is 11 residues. The V end lost 3 bases, the J end lost 0 bases, and 2 bases lay between the germline ends. CDR3 loop: CAWRLNTEAFF. The CDR3 DNA follows: TGTGCCTGGAGACTGAACACTGAAGCTTTCTTT.